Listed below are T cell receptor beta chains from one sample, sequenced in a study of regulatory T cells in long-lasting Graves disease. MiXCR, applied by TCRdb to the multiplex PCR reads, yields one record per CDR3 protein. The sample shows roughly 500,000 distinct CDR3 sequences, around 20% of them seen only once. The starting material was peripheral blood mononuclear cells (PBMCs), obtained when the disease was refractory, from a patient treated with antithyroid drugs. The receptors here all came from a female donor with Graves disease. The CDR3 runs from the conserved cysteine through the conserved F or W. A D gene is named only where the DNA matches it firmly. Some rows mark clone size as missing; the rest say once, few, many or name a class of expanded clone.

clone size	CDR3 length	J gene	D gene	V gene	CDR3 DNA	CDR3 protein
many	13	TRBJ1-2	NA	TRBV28	TGTGCCAGCAGTGACGACAGGATCTATGGCTACACCTTC	CASSDDRIYGYTF
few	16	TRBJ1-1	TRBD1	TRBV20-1	TGCAGTGCGAAGAAACAGGGGGAGGGGGGGAACACTGAAGCTTTCTTT	CSAKKQGEGGNTEAFF
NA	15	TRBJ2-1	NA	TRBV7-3	TGTGCCAGCAGCTTAGAGTTTAGCTCCTACAATGAGCAGTTCTTC	CASSLEFSSYNEQFF
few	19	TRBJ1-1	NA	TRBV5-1	TGTGCCAGCAGCTCGCCCGTTCGGGCTGGACGACTAATGAACACTGAAGCTTTCTTT	CASSSPVRAGRLMNTEAFF
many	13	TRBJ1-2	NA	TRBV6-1	TGTGCCAGCAGTGGAGTGGCCAAGGGAGGCTACACCTTC	CASSGVAKGGYTF
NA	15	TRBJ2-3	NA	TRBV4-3	TGCGCCAGCAGCCAAGATTGGAGGAGCACAGATACGCAGTATTTT	CASSQDWRSTDTQYF
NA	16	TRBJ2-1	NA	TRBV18	TGTGCCAGCTCCCGTACGATACCGGGACAAACTAGCTCCGCGTTCTTC	CASSRTIPGQTSSAFF
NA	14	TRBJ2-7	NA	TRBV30	TGTGCCTGGAGTCGGGGGACAGTCGCCTACGAGCAGTACTTC	CAWSRGTVAYEQYF
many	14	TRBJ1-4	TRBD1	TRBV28	TGTGCCAGCAGTTTGGGACAGCCCAATGAAAAACTGTTTTTT	CASSLGQPNEKLFF
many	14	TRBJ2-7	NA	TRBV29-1	TGCAGCGTTGAAGGGGACGGCTATTCCTACGAGCAGTACTTC	CSVEGDGYSYEQYF
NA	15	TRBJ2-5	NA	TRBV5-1	TGCGCCAGCAGCTCCGGGACGCAATTCCAAGAGACCCAGTACTTC	CASSSGTQFQETQYF
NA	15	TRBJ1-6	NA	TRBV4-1	TGCGCCAGCAGCCGTCCCGGAAGGGTAGATTCACCCCTCCACTTT	CASSRPGRVDSPLHF
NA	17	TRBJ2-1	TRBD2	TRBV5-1	TGCGCCAGCAGCTCTGGACTAGCGGGACCCTCCTACAATGAGCAGTTCTTC	CASSSGLAGPSYNEQFF
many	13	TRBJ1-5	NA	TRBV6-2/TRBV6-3	TGTGCCAGCCCGCACAGGCCCGGCCAGCCCCAGCATTTT	CASPHRPGQPQHF
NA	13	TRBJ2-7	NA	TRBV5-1	TGCGCCAGCAGCTTCCGGGACTCTGGCGAGCAGTACTTC	CASSFRDSGEQYF
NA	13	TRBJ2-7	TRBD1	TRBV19	TGTGCCACTACGGACAGGGCGAGCTACGAGCAGTACTTC	CATTDRASYEQYF
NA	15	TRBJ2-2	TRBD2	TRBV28	TGTGCCAGCAGCCCGGGACTAGAGGGCACCGGGGAGCTGTTTTTT	CASSPGLEGTGELFF
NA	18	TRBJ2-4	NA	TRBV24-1	TGTGCCACCAGTGATGTACAGGGAGACGACGGTGCCAAAAACATTCAGTACTTC	CATSDVQGDDGAKNIQYF
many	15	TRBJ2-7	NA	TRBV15	TGTGCCACCAGCAGAGGGGGGGACGGCTCCTACGAGCAGTACTTC	CATSRGGDGSYEQYF
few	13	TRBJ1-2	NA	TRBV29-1	TGCAGCGGGAGGGGGGGAGGCAACTATGGCTACACCTTC	CSGRGGGNYGYTF
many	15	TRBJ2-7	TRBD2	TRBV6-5	TGTGCCAGCAGTTTCCGGACTAGCGGGAGAGCCGAGCAGTACTTC	CASSFRTSGRAEQYF
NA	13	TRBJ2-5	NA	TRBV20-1	TGCAGTGCTAGTGGTTGGGGGGTGGAGACCCAGTACTTC	CSASGWGVETQYF
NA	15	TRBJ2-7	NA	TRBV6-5	TGTGCCAGCAGTTACTCGTCAACGGCGTCCTACGAGCAGTACTTC	CASSYSSTASYEQYF
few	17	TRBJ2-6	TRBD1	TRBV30	TGTGCCTGGAGGCGGGGGACAGGGGGACCCGGGGCCAACGTCCTGACTTTC	CAWRRGTGGPGANVLTF
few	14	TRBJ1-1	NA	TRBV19	TGTGCCAGTATTGCGGAGGAATGGAACACTGAAGCTTTCTTT	CASIAEEWNTEAFF
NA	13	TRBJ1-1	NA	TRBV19	TGTGCCAGTAGCGCTACAAGAAACACTGAAGCTTTCTTT	CASSATRNTEAFF
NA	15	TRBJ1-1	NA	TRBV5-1	TGCGCCAGCAGCTTGGGGGGCGAGATGAACACTGAAGCTTTCTTT	CASSLGGEMNTEAFF
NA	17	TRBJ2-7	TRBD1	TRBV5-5	TGTGCCAGCACTCTCTGGGACGCGGCAGGGGGCGTCTACGAGCAGTACTTC	CASTLWDAAGGVYEQYF
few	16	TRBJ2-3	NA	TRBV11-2	TGTGCCAGCAGCTTACGGGGGCGGACCCCCTGGTGGATGCAGTATTTT	CASSLRGRTPWWMQYF
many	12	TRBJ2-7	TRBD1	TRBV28	TGTGCCAGCAGTTCGGGACAGGGGGAGCAGTACTTC	CASSSGQGEQYF
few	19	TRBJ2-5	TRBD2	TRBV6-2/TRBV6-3	TGTGCCAGCAGTTATTCGTTGGACCGACTAGCGGGAGATATAGAGACCCAGTACTTC	CASSYSLDRLAGDIETQYF
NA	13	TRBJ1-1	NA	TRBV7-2	TGTGCCAGCAGCCTACGGGTTAGTACTGAAGCTTTCTTT	CASSLRVSTEAFF
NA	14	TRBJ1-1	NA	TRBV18	TGTGCCAGCTCACCAGTCGGGGGCGGGGGTGAAGCTTTCTTT	CASSPVGGGGEAFF
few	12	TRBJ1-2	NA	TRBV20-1	TGCAGTGCTCCACGGGACGGCGATGGCTACACCTTC	CSAPRDGDGYTF
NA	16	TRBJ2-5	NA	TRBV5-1	TGCGCCAGCAGCTTGGTCGGGGGTAAGGTTGAAGAGACCCAGTACTTC	CASSLVGGKVEETQYF
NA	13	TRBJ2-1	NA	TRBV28	TGTGCCAGCAAAGGGGTGGACGACAATGAGCAGTTCTTC	CASKGVDDNEQFF
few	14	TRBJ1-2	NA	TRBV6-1	TGTGCCAGCAGTCAAGGACAGCCTTTGGGTGGCTACACCTTC	CASSQGQPLGGYTF
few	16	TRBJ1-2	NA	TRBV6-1	TGTGCCAGCAGTCACAAAGGGACTCCGAGGAACTATGGCTACATCTTC	CASSHKGTPRNYGYIF
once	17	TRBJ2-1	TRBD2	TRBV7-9	TGTGCCAGCAGCTTAGCCCAGACTAGCGGGAGGCGGAATGAGCAGTTCTTC	CASSLAQTSGRRNEQFF
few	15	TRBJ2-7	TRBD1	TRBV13	TGTGCCAGCAGCCCCCTAGGCAGGGGGAGTCGCGAGCAGTACTTC	CASSPLGRGSREQYF
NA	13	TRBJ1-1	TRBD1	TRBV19	TGTGCCAGTCAGGGGGCAATGAACACTGAAACTTTCTTT	CASQGAMNTETFF
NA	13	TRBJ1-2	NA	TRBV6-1	TGTGCCAGCAGTGAGAGACAGAACTATGGCTACACCTTC	CASSERQNYGYTF
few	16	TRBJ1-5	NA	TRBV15	TGTGCCACCAGCAGAGACCTACAGGCCTACAATCAGCCCCAGCATTTT	CATSRDLQAYNQPQHF
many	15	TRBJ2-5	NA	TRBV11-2	TGTGCCAGCACCCCCGGGTGGACTGGGCAAGAGACCCAGTACTTC	CASTPGWTGQETQYF
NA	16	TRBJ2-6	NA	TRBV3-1	TGTGCCAGCAGCCAAGTTTTTTTCTCTGGGGCCAACGTCCTGACTTTC	CASSQVFFSGANVLTF